One sample yielded the 5 T cell receptor beta chains listed below, sequenced in a study of blood T cell repertoires in COVID-19. The method was immunoSEQ multiplex PCR; TCRdb's version includes in-frame clones alone and lacks a portion of them. The sample yields about 210,000 clones, around 80% seen once. Sequenced input: peripheral blood. The receptor set was obtained from a woman aged 70-85 years with acute or convalescent COVID-19.

In this sample, this clone turned up a few times. V is TRBV30 and J is TRBJ2-1; D is undetermined. Germline V gene lookup returns CDR1 GTSNPN and CDR2 SVGIG (reference sequence). The CDR3 has 12 amino acids. The V gene lost 0 bases and the J gene lost 7 bases, with 7 bases spanning the gap. CDR3 in DNA: TGTGCCTGGAGTGTACAATGGAATGAGCAGTTCTTC. Protein product: CAWSVQWNEQFF. The whole variable domain, filled in from reference TRBV30 and TRBJ2-1, reads SQTIHQWPATLVQPVGSPLSLECTVEGTSNPNLYWYRQAAGRGLQLLFYSVGIGQISSEVPQNLSASRPQDRQFILSSKKLLLSDSGFYLCAWSVQWNEQFFGPGTRLTVL.

The V gene is TRBV5-6, the J gene TRBJ1-1; TRBD1 is a possible D gene (5 bases). CDR1 and CDR2 (germline): SGHDT, YYEEEE. V shed 4 bases and J shed 6 bases, with 19 bases lying between them. This CDR3 has 15 amino acids. The CDR3 spells CASSPSLTARSEAFF. The DNA for the CDR3 is TGTGCCAGCAGCCCTTCGTTGACAGCGAGGTCTGAAGCTTTCTTT. Complete variable domain (other parts from reference TRBV5-6 and TRBJ1-1): DAGVTQSPTHLIKTRGQQVTLRCSPKSGHDTVSWYQQALGQGPQFIFQYYEEEERQRGNFPDRFSGHQFPNYSSELNVNALLLGDSALYLCASSPSLTARSEAFFGQGTRLTVV.

The chain has TRBV5-8 and TRBJ1-2, with unresolved D. The CDR3 runs to 15 residues. The germline gives CDR1 SGHTS, CDR2 YDEGEE. The V end was cut by 4 bases, the J end by 0 bases, with 13 bases between. The DNA for the CDR3 is TGTGCCAGCAGCACCTACTCCCGGGCTAACTATGGCTACACCTTC. This sequence encodes CASSTYSRANYGYTF.

The chain couples TRBV4-1 to TRBJ1-4, with D unclear. CDR1 MGHRA and CDR2 YSYEKL come from the germline V gene. V gave up 1 base and J gave up 4 bases, with 19 bases separating them. The CDR3 extends over 18 amino acids. The CDR3 nucleotides read TGCGCCAGCAGCCAAGGACCGATTCGGAGGACGAATAATGAAAAACTGTTTTTT. Translating it yields CASSQGPIRRTNNEKLFF.

This rearrangement joins TRBV5-5 to TRBJ1-5; D gene ambiguous. CDR1 is SGHKS, CDR2 YYEKEE, per germline (reference sequence). Trimming took off 0 bases at V and 3 bases at J, with 13 bases between the two ends. CDR3 length equals 16 residues. The CDR3 loop reads CASSLGPILSNQPQHF. The CDR3 nucleotides read TGTGCCAGCAGCTTGGGGCCGATCCTTTCCAATCAGCCCCAGCATTTT.